The 26 T cell receptor beta chains below all came from one sample that was sequenced in a study of CD8 T cells in ankylosing spondylitis. Their target antigens are unknown. Study-level findings and limits: What seemed typical of ankylosing spondylitis blood was a TCR beta motif built from several highly homologous variants.

TCRdb reprocessed the 5' RACE reads via MiXCR and lists one record per CDR3 protein. The data hold 130,000 or so distinct CDR3 sequences, with more than 15% observed a single time. Material: blood, either unsorted or a sorted T cell fraction (not recorded which). All receptors come from a male donor with ankylosing spondylitis.

This clonotype has a handful of counts. At one boundary the junction diverges from the germline segment, which might be a read error. This chain links TRBV20-1 with TRBJ2-1; D could derive from TRBD1 or TRBD2 (5 bases each). Germline assignment: CDR1 DFQATT and CDR2 SNEGSKA (reference sequence). The CDR3 covers 15 residues. This CDR3 is CSARVGTAIPNEQFF. The CDR3 nucleotides read TGCAGTGCCAGAGTCGGGACCGCCATACCGAATGAGCAGTTCTTC.

The V and J genes are TRBV27 and TRBJ2-7; tentatively, D is TRBD1 (6 bases). The CDR3 consists of 14 residues. The V and J ends lost 2 bases and 2 bases respectively, with 10 bases between them. The germline V gene encodes CDR1 MNHEY and CDR2 SMNVEV (reference sequence). CDR3 residues: CASSLRDNAYEQYF. The CDR3 DNA sequence: TGTGCCAGCAGTTTACGGGACAATGCCTACGAGCAGTACTTC.

V usage is TRBV20-1 and J usage is TRBJ2-2; D unclear. V dropped 2 bases and J dropped 9 bases, with 4 bases sitting between them. Germline lookup yields CDR1 DFQATT and CDR2 SNEGSKA (reference sequence). This CDR3 spans 10 amino acids. The CDR3 coding sequence is TGCAGTGCTAGATCACGGGAGCTGTTTTTT. Translated, it gives CSARSRELFF.

The chain links TRBV28 to TRBJ2-3; 10 positions match TRBD2. Germline V gene data show CDR1 as MDHEN and CDR2 as SYDVKM. J was trimmed by 3 bases and V by 1 base; bases with no gene match: 4. The CDR3 contains 16 residues. As DNA, the CDR3 is TGTGCCAGCAGTTTATACCTAGCGGGAGTAACAGATACGCAGTATTTT. This sequence encodes CASSLYLAGVTDTQYF.

The table lists this clonotype with a few counts. J is TRBJ2-7 and V is TRBV5-1, with 9 bases identical to TRBD1. The J segment lost 2 bases and the V segment lost 3 bases, leaving 3 bases of the junction unmatched. The CDR3 has 14 residues. The germline CDR1 and CDR2 sequences are SGHRS and YFSETQ. This CDR3 reads CASSWTGDPYEQYF. The CDR3 DNA follows: TGCGCCAGCAGCTGGACAGGGGACCCCTACGAGCAGTACTTC.

The chain uses TRBV2 and TRBJ2-1; 7 positions match TRBD1. This CDR3 region has 16 residues. CDR1 SNHLY and CDR2 FYNNEI come from the germline V gene. Trimming cost V 5 bases and J 8 bases; bases outside gene matches: 15. CDR3 nucleotide sequence: TGTGCCAGCAGTCCCGGACAGGACTTATCACCGGATGAGCAGTTCTTC. Its translation: CASSPGQDLSPDEQFF.

In this sample, this clonotype turned up a few times. V and J are TRBV6-5 and TRBJ2-1, with a tentative D call TRBD1 (6 bases). Germline V lookup: CDR1 MNHEY, CDR2 SVGAGI. The CDR3 runs to 12 residues. V dropped 5 bases and J dropped 6 bases, with 8 bases sitting between them. CDR3 in DNA: TGTGCCAGCAGTATACAGGGCAATGAGCAGTTCTTC. It is translated as CASSIQGNEQFF.

The V call is TRBV11-2, the J call TRBJ2-7; D unresolved. Per germline, CDR1 SGHAT and CDR2 FQNNGV. The CDR3 is 13 amino acids. Trimming shortened V by 1 base and J by 6 bases, and 10 bases separated the two germline ends. CDR3 DNA sequence: TGTGCCAGCAGCTTAGCGGTTTGGGCCGAGCAGTACTTC. Amino acid sequence: CASSLAVWAEQYF.

This clonotype has just a few counts. The CDR3 sequence is CASTRDRGLPTEAFF. CDR3 nucleotide sequence: TGTGCCAGTACCCGGGACAGGGGGCTCCCCACTGAAGCTTTCTTT. The chain carries TRBV19 and TRBJ1-1, with 12 bases matching TRBD1. The length of the CDR3 is 15 residues. J lost 4 bases, V lost 7 bases, and 7 bases had no gene match. From germline, CDR1 is LNHDA and CDR2 SQIVND (reference sequence).

The chain links TRBV7-6 to TRBJ2-1; D gene ambiguous. V was trimmed by 4 bases and J by 6 bases, leaving 16 bases between them. The germline V gene encodes CDR1 SGHVS and CDR2 FNYEAQ. The CDR3 has 15 residues. The CDR3 DNA is TGTGCCAGCAGCTCGTCGAACGGACGGATCAATGAGCAGTTCTTC. It yields the protein CASSSSNGRINEQFF.

The chain uses TRBV9 and TRBJ2-1; 8 bases map to TRBD2. The CDR3 runs to 15 residues. From germline, CDR1 is SGDLS and CDR2 YYNGEE. With V trimmed by 4 bases and J by 8 bases, 11 bases remained unmatched. CDR3 in DNA: TGTGCCAGCAGCCCTCGGGGGGGCGGGAGCGATGAGCAGTTCTTC. Translating it yields CASSPRGGGSDEQFF.

V usage is TRBV9 and J usage is TRBJ2-5; D may be TRBD2 (6 bases). Germline lookup yields CDR1 SGDLS and CDR2 YYNGEE. V was shortened by 0 bases and J by 5 bases, with 11 bases between the two germline ends. This CDR3 is built from 14 residues. In DNA, the CDR3 is TGTGCCAGCAGCGTAGGGCTAGCGCTCGAGACCCAGTACTTC. Residues: CASSVGLALETQYF.

The rearrangement links TRBV4-3 to TRBJ1-3, with D unresolved. The CDR3 is 16 residues long. The V gene's germline CDR1 is LGHNA and CDR2 YSLEER. V lost 0 bases and J lost 4, with 13 bases in between. The CDR3 DNA follows: TGCGCCAGCAGCCAAGATCGCGGGAGGTGGGGAAACACCATATATTTT. Translated: CASSQDRGRWGNTIYF.

This clonotype was observed a handful of times. The gene calls are TRBV29-1 and TRBJ2-2; D may be TRBD1 (6 bases). CDR1 is SQVTM, CDR2 ANQGSEA, per germline. CDR3 length: 13 residues. Between the trimmed V and J ends, which lost 7 bases and 6 bases, there was a span of 15 bases. CDR3 nucleotide sequence: TGCAGCGCAGAACAGGGCGTCGCCGGGGAGCTGTTTTTT. Its protein is CSAEQGVAGELFF.

The chain combines TRBV27 with TRBJ2-1; D unclear. Germline loops: CDR1 MNHEY, CDR2 SMNVEV (reference sequence). The CDR3 spans 13 residues. Trimming shortened V by 0 bases and J by 5 bases, and 5 bases separated the two germline ends. The CDR3 loop reads CASSLSGNNEQFF. The CDR3 DNA follows: TGTGCCAGCAGTTTATCAGGTAACAATGAGCAGTTCTTC.

V gene TRBV5-4 combines with J gene TRBJ2-7; D might be TRBD1 (7 bases). The V and J ends lost 2 bases and 3 bases respectively, with 15 bases between them. Germline CDR1 reads SGHNT; CDR2 reads YYREEE (reference sequence). The CDR3 has 15 amino acids. The CDR3 region is CASSFDRVGGYEQYF. CDR3 coding DNA: TGTGCCAGCAGCTTTGACAGGGTGGGAGGCTACGAGCAGTACTTC.

This clonotype was seen a few times. The rearrangement links TRBV5-1 to TRBJ2-3; TRBD1 matches at 10 bases. CDR1 is SGHRS, CDR2 YFSETQ, per germline. V lost 0 bases, J lost 5 bases, and 6 bases stayed unmatched. This CDR3 is built from 16 residues. CDR3 residues: CASSLADRGHVDTQYF. DNA for the CDR3: TGCGCCAGCAGCTTGGCCGACAGGGGGCATGTAGATACGCAGTATTTT.

This clonotype came up many times. This sequence joins TRBV28 and TRBJ2-3, with 9 bases matching TRBD2. Germline CDR1 MDHEN, CDR2 SYDVKM. Losses at the gene ends were 7 bases for V and 7 bases for J; bases not matched to a gene: 9. This CDR3 is 14 amino acids long. For the CDR3, the DNA is TGTGCCAGCAACTTAGCGGGAGAAATAAATACGCAGTATTTT. Protein sequence: CASNLAGEINTQYF.

The chain combines TRBV7-9 with TRBJ2-1; 7 bases match TRBD2. Losses at the gene ends were 8 bases for V and 0 bases for J; bases not matched to a gene: 13. Germline lookup yields CDR1 SEHNR and CDR2 FQNEAQ (reference sequence). The CDR3 sequence is 17 residues long. The CDR3 DNA sequence: TGTGCCAGCTGCCCGCCGGGGCGGGAGCCCTCCTACAATGAGCAGTTCTTC. This codes for CASCPPGREPSYNEQFF.

The rearrangement uses TRBV7-6 and TRBJ1-4; D gene ambiguous. The CDR3 has 17 amino acids. Germline CDR1 reads SGHVS; CDR2 reads FNYEAQ. V was pared by 1 base and J by 0 bases, with 12 bases between. CDR3 coding DNA: TGTGCCAGCAGCTTAGTAGCAGGCCCATCAACTAATGAAAAACTGTTTTTT. Protein product: CASSLVAGPSTNEKLFF.

This clonotype showed up just a few times. The rearrangement links TRBV5-1 to TRBJ2-7; D is perhaps TRBD2 (6 bases). CDR3 length equals 13 residues. Germline loops: CDR1 SGHRS, CDR2 YFSETQ. Trimming pared 7 bases from V and 1 base from J, leaving 12 bases between. The CDR3 DNA reads TGCGCCAGCTTCCCCGGGACTTCCTACGAGCAGTACTTC. Translated, it gives CASFPGTSYEQYF.

This clonotype was seen only once. The J gene is TRBJ1-2, the V gene TRBV29-1, with 9 positions matching TRBD1. Unmatched junction bases numbered 8, after V lost 6 bases and J lost 6 bases. The CDR3 totals 13 residues. Germline CDR1 SQVTM, CDR2 ANQGSEA. This CDR3 is CSVWDRENHGYTF. CDR3 nucleotide sequence: TGCAGCGTCTGGGACAGGGAGAACCATGGCTACACCTTC.

The chain is built from TRBV4-1 and TRBJ2-1, with TRBD2 matching 8 bases. The CDR3 runs to 16 residues. The V gene end was trimmed by 1 base and the J gene end by 5 bases; junction bases not matched to a gene: 7. Germline loops: CDR1 MGHRA, CDR2 YSYEKL. The CDR3 loop is CASSQVIGRAHNEQFF. The DNA of the CDR3 is TGCGCCAGCAGCCAAGTCATCGGGAGGGCCCACAATGAGCAGTTCTTC.

This clonotype was picked up a small number of times. The rearrangement links TRBV5-1 to TRBJ1-4, with 9 positions matching TRBD1. With 4 bases clipped from V and 2 bases from J, the junction kept 3 bases outside the gene matches. Germline CDR1 and CDR2: SGHRS and YFSETQ. This CDR3 is 15 amino acids long. CDR3 protein: CASSPGQGTNEKLFF. DNA of the CDR3: TGCGCCAGCAGCCCCGGACAGGGGACTAATGAAAAACTGTTTTTT. Full variable domain (outside the CDR3, taken from reference TRBV5-1 and TRBJ1-4): KAGVTQTPRYLIKTRGQQVTLSCSPISGHRSVSWYQQTPGQGLQFLFEYFSETQRNKGNFPGRFSGRQFSNSRSEMNVSTLELGDSALYLCASSPGQGTNEKLFFGSGTQLSVL.

This clonotype occurred a few times. The chain is built from TRBV27 and TRBJ1-1; D might be TRBD1 (5 bases). This CDR3 comprises 12 residues. Per the germline V gene, CDR1 is MNHEY and CDR2 is SMNVEV (reference sequence). The V gene lost 1 base and the J gene lost 6 bases, with 6 bases spanning the gap. In DNA, the CDR3 is TGTGCCAGCAGTTTATGGGGGGCTGAAGCTTTCTTT. Protein sequence: CASSLWGAEAFF.

The chain carries TRBV6-1 and TRBJ1-6; D is undetermined. The CDR3 contains 15 residues. V gave up 2 bases and J gave up 5 bases, with 10 bases separating them. CDR1 and CDR2 (germline): MNHNS, SASEGT. The CDR3 DNA sequence: TGTGCCAGCAGTGAATGGAACAGCGATAATTCACCCCTCCACTTT. Protein product: CASSEWNSDNSPLHF.